The present T cell receptor (beta chain) was sequenced within a study of control samples from healthy donors and cancer patients. The protocol was immunoSEQ multiplex PCR, while the TCRdb copy is restricted to in-frame clones and leaves out a portion. Of some 130,000 clones listed, around 89% are singletons. The CDR3 sequence is 14 residues long. Per the germline V gene, CDR1 is LNHDA and CDR2 is SQIVND (reference sequence). V lost 2 bases and J lost 1, with 3 bases in between. Sequencing was performed on blood. The sequence was collected from a man in his forties or fifties in good health. The chain couples TRBV19 to TRBJ2-6; D remains unclear. The CDR3 loop reads CASSIRSGANVLTF. The CDR3 nucleotides are TGTGCCAGTAGTATAAGGTCTGGGGCCAACGTCCTGACTTTC. The full variable domain, with the rest looked up from reference TRBV19 and TRBJ2-6, is DGGITQSPKYLFRKEGQNVTLSCEQNLNHDAMYWYRQDPGQGLRLIYYSQIVNDFQKGDIAEGYSVSREKKESFPLTVTSAQKNPTAFYLCASSIRSGANVLTFGAGSRLTVL.